The T cell receptor (beta chain) under discussion was sequenced for a study of blood T cell repertoires in COVID-19. Study context: Donors in the United States, Italy and Spain gave samples during acute or convalescent COVID-19. T cells, B-cell-depleted T cells, or PBMCs supplied cDNA or gDNA.

Authors' data handling: Amplifying reference gene primers gave estimates of nucleated cell counts. TCRdb keeps only in-frame clones here, not all; method: immunoSEQ multiplex PCR. D and trimming were read from the DNA, whereas the V and J calls and clone size are those reported in that table. The top ten clones hold 35% to 45% of a sample with 80,000 to 95,000 clones, about 85% of them seen once. Germline V gene lookup returns CDR1 LNHDA and CDR2 SQIVND (reference sequence). The V gene end was trimmed by 5 bases and the J gene end by 1 base; junction bases not matched to a gene: 1. The CDR3 has 14 residues.

Sequences were obtained from peripheral blood. V and J are TRBV19 and TRBJ2-2; 7 nucleotides match TRBD2. This receptor was obtained from an elderly man with acute or convalescent COVID-19. The CDR3 here is CASSRGENTGELFF. In DNA, the CDR3 is TGTGCCAGTAGTCGGGGGGAGAACACCGGGGAGCTGTTTTTT.